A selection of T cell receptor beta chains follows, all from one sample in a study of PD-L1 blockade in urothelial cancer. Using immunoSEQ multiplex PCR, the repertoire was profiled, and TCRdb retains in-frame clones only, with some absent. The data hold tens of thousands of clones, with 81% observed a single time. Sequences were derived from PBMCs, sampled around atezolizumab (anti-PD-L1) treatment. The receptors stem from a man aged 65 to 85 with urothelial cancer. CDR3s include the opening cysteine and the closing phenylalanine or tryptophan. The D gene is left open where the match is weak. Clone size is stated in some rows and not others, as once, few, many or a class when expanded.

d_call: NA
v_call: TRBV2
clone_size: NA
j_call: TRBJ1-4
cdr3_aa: CASSVGQDTDGSNEKLFF
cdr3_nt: TGTGCCAGCAGTGTGGGTCAGGACACCGACGGGTCTAATGAAAAACTGTTTTTT

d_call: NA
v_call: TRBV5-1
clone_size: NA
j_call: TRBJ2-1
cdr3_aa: CASSLGDSLGNEQFF
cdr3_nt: TGCGCCAGCAGCTTGGGGGACTCTTTAGGCAATGAGCAGTTCTTC

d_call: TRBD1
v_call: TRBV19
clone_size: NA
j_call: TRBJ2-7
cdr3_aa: CASSTRQGNGSYEQYF
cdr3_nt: TGTGCCAGTAGCACGAGACAGGGGAACGGCTCCTACGAGCAGTACTTC

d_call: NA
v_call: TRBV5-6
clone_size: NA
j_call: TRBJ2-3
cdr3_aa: CASSFGTATDTQYF
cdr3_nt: TGTGCCAGCAGCTTCGGGACTGCCACAGATACGCAGTATTTT

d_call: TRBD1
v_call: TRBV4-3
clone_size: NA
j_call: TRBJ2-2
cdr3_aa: CASSLGTGQNTGELFF
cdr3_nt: TGCGCCAGCAGCCTTGGGACAGGACAAAACACCGGGGAGCTGTTTTTT

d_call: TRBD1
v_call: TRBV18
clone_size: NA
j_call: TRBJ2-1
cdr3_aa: CASSRRQGRNNEQFF
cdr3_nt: TGTGCCAGCTCCCGACGACAGGGGAGGAACAATGAGCAGTTCTTC

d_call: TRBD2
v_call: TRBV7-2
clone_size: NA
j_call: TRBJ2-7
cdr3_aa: CASSSAGGGYEQYF
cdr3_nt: TGTGCCAGCAGCTCGGCGGGGGGGGGCTACGAGCAGTACTTC

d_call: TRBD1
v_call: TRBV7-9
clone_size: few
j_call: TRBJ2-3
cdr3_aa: CASSPGQAVDTQYF
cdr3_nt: TGTGCCAGCAGCCCCGGACAGGCTGTAGATACGCAGTATTTT

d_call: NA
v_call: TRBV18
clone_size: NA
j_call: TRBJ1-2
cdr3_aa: CASSPAGAGYTF
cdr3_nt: TGTGCCAGCTCACCTGCGGGGGCTGGCTACACCTTC

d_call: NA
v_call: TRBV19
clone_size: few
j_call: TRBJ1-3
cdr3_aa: CASSPGDGNTIYF
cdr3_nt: TGTGCCAGTAGTCCGGGGGACGGAAACACCATATATTTT

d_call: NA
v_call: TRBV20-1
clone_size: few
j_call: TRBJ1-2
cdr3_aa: CSARRDYGYTF
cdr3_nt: TGCAGTGCTAGACGGGACTATGGCTACACCTTC

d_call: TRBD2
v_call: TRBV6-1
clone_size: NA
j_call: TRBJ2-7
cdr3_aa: CASSEVMTSGGAGQYF
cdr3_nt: TGTGCCAGCAGTGAAGTGATGACTAGCGGGGGGGCCGGGCAGTACTTC

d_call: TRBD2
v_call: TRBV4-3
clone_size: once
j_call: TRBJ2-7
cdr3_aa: CASSQDLAGGSYEQYF
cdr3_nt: TGCGCCAGCAGCCAAGATCTAGCGGGAGGCTCCTACGAGCAGTACTTC

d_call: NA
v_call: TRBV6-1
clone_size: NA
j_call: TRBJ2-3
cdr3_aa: CAVTKGGLTADTQYF
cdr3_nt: TGTGCCGTCACCAAAGGCGGCTTAACGGCAGATACGCAGTATTTT

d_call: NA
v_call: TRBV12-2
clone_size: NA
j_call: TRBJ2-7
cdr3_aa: CASRLGLVPYEQYF
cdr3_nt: TGTGCAAGTCGCTTAGGGCTGGTTCCTTACGAGCAGTACTTC

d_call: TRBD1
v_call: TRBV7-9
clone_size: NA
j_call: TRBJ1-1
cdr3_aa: CASVDQPGQRSVVTEAFF
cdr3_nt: TGTGCCAGCGTGGACCAACCGGGACAGCGAAGTGTGGTCACTGAAGCTTTCTTT

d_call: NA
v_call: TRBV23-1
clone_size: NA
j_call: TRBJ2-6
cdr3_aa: CASSLLNSAGAYASGANVLTF
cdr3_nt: TGCGCCAGCAGCCTATTAAATTCGGCAGGGGCGTATGCATCTGGGGCCAACGTCCTGACTTTC

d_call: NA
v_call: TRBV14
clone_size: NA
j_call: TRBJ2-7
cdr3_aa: CASSQMREQYF
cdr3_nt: TGTGCCAGCAGCCAAATGCGGGAGCAGTACTTC

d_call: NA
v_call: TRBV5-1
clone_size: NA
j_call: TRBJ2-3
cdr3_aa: CASGREGDTQYF
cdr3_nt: TGCGCCAGCGGCAGGGAAGGAGATACGCAGTATTTT

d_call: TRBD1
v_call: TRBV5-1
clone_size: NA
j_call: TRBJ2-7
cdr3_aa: CASSQIPGQANYEQYF
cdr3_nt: TGCGCCAGCAGCCAAATCCCGGGACAGGCAAACTACGAGCAGTACTTC

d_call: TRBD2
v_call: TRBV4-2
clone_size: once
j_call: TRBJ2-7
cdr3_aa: CASSQEITSGSRHEQYF
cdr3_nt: TGTGCCAGCAGCCAAGAGATAACTAGCGGGAGTCGACACGAGCAGTACTTC

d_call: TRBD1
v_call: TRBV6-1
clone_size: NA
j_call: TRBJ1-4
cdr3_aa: CASSPSTGANEKLFF
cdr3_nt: TGTGCCAGCAGTCCGTCGACAGGGGCTAATGAAAAACTGTTTTTT

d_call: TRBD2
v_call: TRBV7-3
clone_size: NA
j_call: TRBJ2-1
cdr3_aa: CASSRGASGYNEQFF
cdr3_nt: TGTGCCAGCAGCCGAGGGGCTAGCGGATACAATGAGCAGTTCTTC

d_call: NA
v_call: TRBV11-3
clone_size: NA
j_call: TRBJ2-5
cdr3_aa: CASSARGVIQETQYF
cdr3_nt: TGTGCCAGCAGCGCCAGGGGGGTAATCCAAGAGACCCAGTACTTC

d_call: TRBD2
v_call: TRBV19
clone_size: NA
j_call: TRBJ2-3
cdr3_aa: CASSRLAGGSTDTQYF
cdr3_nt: TGTGCCAGTAGTCGGTTAGCGGGAGGATCCACAGATACGCAGTATTTT

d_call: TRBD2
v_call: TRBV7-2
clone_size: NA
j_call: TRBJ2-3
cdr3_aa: CASSLKGTSGTDTQYF
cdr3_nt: TGTGCCAGCAGCTTAAAGGGGACTAGCGGCACAGATACGCAGTATTTT

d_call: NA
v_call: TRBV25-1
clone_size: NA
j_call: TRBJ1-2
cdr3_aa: CASSDASGVYGYTF
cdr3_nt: TGTGCCAGCAGTGATGCTTCAGGGGTCTATGGCTACACCTTC

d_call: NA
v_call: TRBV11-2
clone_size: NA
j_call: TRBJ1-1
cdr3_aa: CASSRTSGNTEAFF
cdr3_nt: TGTGCCAGCAGCCGAACCTCAGGGAACACTGAAGCTTTCTTT

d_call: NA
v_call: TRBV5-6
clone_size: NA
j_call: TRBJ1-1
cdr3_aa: CASSRDQSTEAFF
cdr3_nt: TGTGCCAGCAGCCGCGATCAAAGCACTGAAGCTTTCTTT

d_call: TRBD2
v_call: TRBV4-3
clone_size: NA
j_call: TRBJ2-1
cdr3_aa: CASSQDLSGRGDEQFF
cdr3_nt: TGCGCCAGCAGCCAAGATCTGAGCGGGAGGGGAGATGAGCAGTTCTTC

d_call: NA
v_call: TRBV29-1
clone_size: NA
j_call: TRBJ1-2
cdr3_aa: CSVASRTGLSTF
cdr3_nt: TGCAGCGTTGCTTCGCGGACGGGGTTGAGTACCTTC

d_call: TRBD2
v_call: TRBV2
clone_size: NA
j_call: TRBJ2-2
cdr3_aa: CASSGLAGVDTGELFF
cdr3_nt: TGTGCCAGCAGTGGACTAGCCGGAGTTGACACCGGGGAGCTGTTTTTT

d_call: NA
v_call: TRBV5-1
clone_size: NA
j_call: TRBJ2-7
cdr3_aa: CASSLSSDYSKYF
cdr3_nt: TGCGCCAGCAGCTTGTCCTCGGACTATAGCAAGTACTTC

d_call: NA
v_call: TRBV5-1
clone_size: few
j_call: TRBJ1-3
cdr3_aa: CASSLGTDSGNTIYF
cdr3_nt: TGCGCCAGCAGCTTGGGGACAGACTCTGGAAACACCATATATTTT

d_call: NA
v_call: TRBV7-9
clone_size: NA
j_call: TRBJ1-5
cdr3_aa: CASSLQGQPQHF
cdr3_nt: TGTGCCAGCAGCTTACAGGGTCAGCCCCAGCATTTT

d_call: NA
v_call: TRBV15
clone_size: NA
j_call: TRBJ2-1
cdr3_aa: CATSRPKTRDAEQFF
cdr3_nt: TGTGCCACCAGCAGACCAAAGACTAGAGATGCTGAGCAGTTCTTC

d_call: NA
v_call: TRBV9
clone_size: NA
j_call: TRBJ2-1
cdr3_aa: CASSPNPDSEQFF
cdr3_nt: TGTGCCAGCAGCCCCAACCCGGACTCTGAGCAGTTCTTC

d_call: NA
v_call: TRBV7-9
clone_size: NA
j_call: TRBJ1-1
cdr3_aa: CASSLVVGEAFF
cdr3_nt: TGTGCCAGCAGCTTAGTCGTGGGCGAAGCTTTCTTT

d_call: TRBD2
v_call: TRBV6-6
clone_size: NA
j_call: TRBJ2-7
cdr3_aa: CASSYGGSGNEQYF
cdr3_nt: TGTGCCAGCAGTTACGGAGGAAGCGGGAACGAGCAGTACTTC

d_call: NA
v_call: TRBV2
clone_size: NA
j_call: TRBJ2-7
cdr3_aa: CASRGREVYSYEQYF
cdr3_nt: TGTGCCAGTAGGGGGAGAGAGGTTTACTCCTACGAGCAGTACTTC